Detailed here is one T cell receptor (beta chain). Its specificity is unknown. The V gene's germline CDR1 is SGHRS and CDR2 YFSETQ. The V segment lost 4 bases and the J segment 8 bases; nucleotides outside the gene matches: 15. CDR3 length equals 18 residues. Measured with immunoSEQ multiplex PCR; TCRdb has only the in-frame clones, and not every one. The sample has some 72,000 clones, approximately 96% seen once. The data originate from a study of human thymus T cells. Study observations and caveats: Related studies found that unrelated individuals share highly overlapping thymic repertoires. Gene usage (both V and J) appeared biased in thymic and blood repertoires.

Resections removed during corrective heart surgery provided the thymus tissue used. The sequenced sample was thymus tissue. The rearrangement uses TRBV5-1 and TRBJ1-6; 10 nucleotides match TRBD1. This receptor was taken from a boy in the first two years of life with a congenital heart defect but otherwise immunologically healthy. CDR3: CASSPDPRDRGDHSPLHF. CDR3 DNA: TGCGCCAGCAGCCCAGACCCCCGGGACAGGGGCGATCATTCACCCCTCCACTTT.